This TCR beta chain appears in the sequencing data of a study of blood T cell repertoires in COVID-19. This clone was picked up a small number of times. TCRdb keeps only in-frame clones here, not all; method: immunoSEQ multiplex PCR. The data show 150,000 to 200,000 clones, 75% to 90% seen once. Specimen: peripheral blood. The clonotype comes from a woman aged 60 to 75 with acute or convalescent COVID-19.

The CDR3 bases are TGTGCCAGCAGTCACTTGGGACAATCCGAGCAGTACGTC. This sequence encodes CASSHLGQSEQYV. This chain joins TRBV6-6 and TRBJ2-7; D possibly corresponds to TRBD1 (6 bases). V gave up 5 bases and J gave up 6 bases, with 14 bases separating them. The CDR3 spans 13 residues. Germline assignment: CDR1 MNHNY and CDR2 SVGAGI (reference sequence).